This T cell receptor (beta chain) was identified during a study of control samples from healthy donors and cancer patients. The repertoire was sequenced with immunoSEQ multiplex PCR; TCRdb's copy has only in-frame clones and lacks some. The data hold hundreds of thousands of clones, with about 80% observed a single time. V dropped 4 bases and J dropped 8; count of bases not matched to a gene: 4. This CDR3 spans 12 amino acids. CDR1 and CDR2 from the germline V gene are MDHEN and SYDVKM. Sequencing was done on a sample of PBMCs. This chain joins TRBV28 and TRBJ1-1; 7 positions agree with TRBD1. The source of this sequence is a woman aged 60-70 years with lung cancer. CDR3: CASSSGQEEAFF. CDR3 in DNA: TGTGCCAGCAGTTCCGGACAGGAAGAAGCTTTCTTT.